The clone carrying this TCR beta chain was seen once. The antigen is undetermined. This sample is part of a study of T cell responses to AZD1222 COVID-19 vaccine. Study-wide findings and caveats: Mapped onto spike, vaccine-associated CD4 TCRs spanned it and were dominant at 160-218 and 743-854. Females made up more of the donors, who were largely white British, and clonal diversity may have come out too low. Breadth and depth of Spike-specific TCRs rose after two AZD1222 doses.

Germline assignment: CDR1 SEHNR and CDR2 FQNEAQ (reference sequence). The germline V and J ends were trimmed by 5 bases and 4 bases, with 10 bases remaining between them. There are 13 residues in the CDR3. Clones were read by immunoSEQ multiplex PCR, and TCRdb kept only the in-frame ones, dropping some. Of around 85,000 clones detected, 86% appear once; the ten largest clones hold 5% to 7.5%. This clonotype originated in an adult in good health. The J gene is TRBJ2-3, the V gene TRBV7-9; D unclear. The specimen comprised peripheral blood, sampled on day 0 of AZD1222 vaccination. CDR3 nucleotide sequence: TGTGCCAGCAGCCGCCCGTTGTCAGATACGCAGTATTTT. This codes for CASSRPLSDTQYF.